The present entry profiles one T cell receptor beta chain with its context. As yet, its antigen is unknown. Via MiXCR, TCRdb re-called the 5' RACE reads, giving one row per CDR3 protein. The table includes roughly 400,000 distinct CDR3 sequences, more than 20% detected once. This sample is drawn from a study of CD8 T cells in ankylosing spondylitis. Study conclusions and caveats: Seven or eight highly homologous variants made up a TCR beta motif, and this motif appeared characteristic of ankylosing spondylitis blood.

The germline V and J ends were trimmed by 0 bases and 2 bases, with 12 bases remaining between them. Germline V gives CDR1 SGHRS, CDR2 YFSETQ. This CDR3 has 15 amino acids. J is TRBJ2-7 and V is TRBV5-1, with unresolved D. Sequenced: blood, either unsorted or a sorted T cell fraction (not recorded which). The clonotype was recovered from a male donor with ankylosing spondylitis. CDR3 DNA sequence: TGCGCCAGCAGCTTGGGGTCTGGACGGACCTACGAGCAGTACTTC. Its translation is CASSLGSGRTYEQYF.